This T cell receptor (beta chain) comes out of a study of blood T cell repertoires in COVID-19. Study overall: Nucleic acid was either cDNA or gDNA, and it came from T cells, B-cell-depleted T cells, or PBMCs.

The CDR3 has 16 amino acids. The germline V gene encodes CDR1 SEHNR and CDR2 FQNEAQ (reference sequence). After removal of 5 bases from V and 0 bases from J, the junction contained 4 bases not matched to a gene. Profiling relied on immunoSEQ multiplex PCR, and the TCRdb table lists in-frame clones only, not all of them. The data hold about 180,000 clones, with about 82% observed a single time. Sequenced input: PBMCs or T cells enriched from blood (not recorded which). This receptor was identified in a woman in her twenties or thirties who had recovered from COVID-19. The chain employs TRBV7-9 and TRBJ2-2, with TRBD2 matching over 9 bases. CDR3 nucleotide sequence: TGTGCCAGCAGCGTCACTAGCGGGCCGAACACCGGGGAGCTGTTTTTT. Its translation: CASSVTSGPNTGELFF. Complete variable domain (other parts from reference TRBV7-9 and TRBJ2-2): DTGVSQNPRHKITKRGQNVTFRCDPISEHNRLYWYRQTLGQGPEFLTYFQNEAQLEKSRLLSDRFSAERPKGSFSTLEIQRTEQGDSAMYLCASSVTSGPNTGELFFGEGSRLTVL.